These 20 T cell receptor beta chains were all obtained from the same sample, sequenced in a study of identical twins. TCRdb recomputed calls from the 5' RACE reads with MiXCR, one row per CDR3 protein. The table lists a few hundred thousand distinct CDR3 sequences, 7.5% to 10% of them singletons, with 2.5% to 3% in the top ten. The sample was also linked to a second study, of yellow fever vaccine responses in identical twins.

Sequencing used PBMCs. These receptors were collected from a woman aged 18-29 years in good health.

This clonotype was observed a handful of times. J is TRBJ2-1 and V is TRBV15; 11 bases agree with TRBD2. CDR3 length: 15 residues. Trimming cost V 5 bases and J 4 bases; bases outside gene matches: 4. Germline assignment: CDR1 LNHNV and CDR2 YYDKDF (reference sequence). The CDR3 DNA reads as TGTGCCACCAGCCCGGGACTAGCGGTGTACAATGAGCAGTTCTTC. Translating it yields CATSPGLAVYNEQFF.

In its sample, this clonotype was seen a few times. The chain uses TRBV5-6 and TRBJ2-3; D tentatively reads TRBD1 or TRBD2 (7 bases each). Trimming removed 3 bases at V and 3 bases at J, with 14 bases between. The V gene's germline CDR1 is SGHDT and CDR2 YYEEEE. This CDR3 comprises 15 residues. DNA for the CDR3: TGTGCCAGCAGCTCGCTCCAGGGGGGGACAGATACGCAGTATTTT. It codes for CASSSLQGGTDTQYF.

At least ten counts were recorded for this clonotype. The chain couples TRBV11-2 to TRBJ2-1; D call uncertain. The germline V gene encodes CDR1 SGHAT and CDR2 FQNNGV. Trimming cost V 2 bases and J 2 bases, with 10 bases left between them. There are 15 residues in the CDR3. CDR3 in DNA: TGTGCCAGCAGCTTATCGGTCGGAACCTACAATGAGCAGTTCTTC. Translation: CASSLSVGTYNEQFF.

This clonotype was detected only a few times. The CDR3 nucleotides read TGCGCCAGCAGCTTGGTCTTTTTTGAGACTCCTGCCGGGTACAATGAGCAGTTCTTC. This gives the protein CASSLVFFETPAGYNEQFF. The rearrangement uses TRBV5-1 and TRBJ2-1, with D unresolved. Germline V CDR1 and CDR2: SGHRS, YFSETQ. The V and J ends lost 0 bases and 4 bases respectively, with 23 bases between them. There are 19 residues in the CDR3.

In this sample, this clonotype turned up a few times. This chain links TRBV6-4 with TRBJ2-1; 10 bases map to TRBD2. Germline assignment: CDR1 MRHNA and CDR2 SNTAGT. The CDR3 runs to 15 residues. The J segment lost 6 bases and the V segment lost 4 bases, leaving 6 bases of the junction unmatched. Here the CDR3 DNA reads TGTGCCAGCAGTGCTCGTCTAGCGGGGGTCAATGAGCAGTTCTTC. It encodes CASSARLAGVNEQFF.

J is TRBJ1-2 and V is TRBV5-1, with TRBD1 matching 7 bases. The CDR3 loop spans 12 amino acids. The V and J ends lost 4 bases and 7 bases, in that order; junction bases with no gene match: 4. Germline CDR1 and CDR2: SGHRS and YFSETQ. The CDR3 region has the DNA TGCGCCAGCAGCGTAGGGGGCGCTGGCTACACCTTC. Its protein is CASSVGGAGYTF.

About this clonotype: This may stem from a read error, because a much larger clone lies one nucleotide away. The J gene is TRBJ2-1, the V gene TRBV5-6, with D possibly matching TRBD1 (5 bases). The CDR3 loop spans 16 amino acids. Germline CDR1 reads SGHDT; CDR2 reads YYEEEE. The DNA of the CDR3 is TGTACCAGCAGCTTGCTTGGCAGGGTGGATTACAATGAGCAGTTCTTC. It encodes CTSSLLGRVDYNEQFF.

This clonotype was seen repeatedly, ten times or more. The chain joins TRBV28 to TRBJ2-7, with no clear D. Germline V CDR1 and CDR2: MDHEN, SYDVKM. The CDR3 is 17 residues long. Trimming shortened V by 2 bases and J by 2 bases, and 19 bases separated the two germline ends. The CDR3 is CASSLPNPTENAYEQYF. In DNA form, the CDR3 reads TGTGCCAGCAGTTTACCTAACCCGACGGAAAATGCCTACGAGCAGTACTTC.

V is TRBV9 and J is TRBJ2-1; TRBD1 might be the D (5 bases). Germline CDR1 reads SGDLS; CDR2 reads YYNGEE. V dropped 0 bases and J dropped 6 bases, with 7 bases sitting between them. The CDR3 covers 13 residues. CDR3 loop: CASSVGTGNEQFF. CDR3 sequence (DNA): TGTGCCAGCAGCGTAGGTACAGGCAATGAGCAGTTCTTC.

This clonotype occurred a few times. V is TRBV4-3 and J is TRBJ2-3, with a tentative D call TRBD2 (6 bases). The V gene's germline CDR1 is LGHNA and CDR2 YSLEER. CDR3 length: 16 amino acids. V lost 0 bases and J 4 bases, leaving 14 bases between the germline ends. This CDR3 reads CASSQDRSGAADTQYF. Written as DNA, the CDR3 is TGCGCCAGCAGCCAAGATCGTTCGGGAGCGGCAGATACGCAGTATTTT.

In its sample, this clonotype was seen a few times. This rearrangement joins TRBV11-2 to TRBJ2-7; 7 positions match TRBD2. The J segment lost 4 bases and the V segment lost 4 bases, leaving 10 bases of the junction unmatched. The CDR3 is 15 residues long. The V gene's germline CDR1 is SGHAT and CDR2 FQNNGV. The CDR3 loop is CASSSYGRGSYEQYF. Here the CDR3 DNA reads TGTGCCAGCAGCTCCTATGGCCGCGGGAGTTACGAGCAGTACTTC. The whole variable domain, remainder taken from reference TRBV11-2 and TRBJ2-7, is EAGVAQSPRYKIIEKRQSVAFWCNPISGHATLYWYQQILGQGPKLLIQFQNNGVVDDSQLPKDRFSAERLKGVDSTLKIQPAKLEDSAVYLCASSSYGRGSYEQYFGPGTRLTVT.

This clonotype was observed a few times. This sequence joins TRBV4-1 and TRBJ2-1; no clear D gene. Germline V CDR1 and CDR2: MGHRA, YSYEKL. V was cut by 0 bases and J by 9 bases, with 6 bases left in between. This CDR3 region has 12 residues. The CDR3 is CASSQEAGEQFF. The CDR3 region has the DNA TGCGCCAGCAGCCAAGAGGCCGGTGAGCAGTTCTTC.

Written as DNA, the CDR3 is TGTGCCACCGCCGGAGGGGACCTTAGAGGTGAAAAACTGTTTTTT. This gives the protein CATAGGDLRGEKLFF. The chain combines TRBV24-1 with TRBJ1-4, with D tentatively TRBD1 (5 bases). Trimming stripped 9 bases from V and 7 bases from J, with 20 bases between. Germline CDR1 reads KGHDR; CDR2 reads SFDVKD. The CDR3 loop spans 15 amino acids.

This clonotype has ten or more counts. The V gene is TRBV5-1, the J gene TRBJ2-1; 8 positions match TRBD2. Germline V gene lookup returns CDR1 SGHRS and CDR2 YFSETQ. This CDR3 has 14 residues. Unmatched junction bases numbered 7, after V lost 5 bases and J lost 6 bases. The CDR3 DNA reads TGCGCCAGCAGAGGAGCGGGAGAGATCAATGAGCAGTTCTTC. The encoded protein is CASRGAGEINEQFF.

This clonotype has just a few counts. The chain joins TRBV12-3 or TRBV12-4 to TRBJ2-1; D is possibly TRBD1 or TRBD2 (6 bases each). There are 15 residues in the CDR3. Trimming took off 6 bases at V and 6 bases at J, with 18 bases between the two ends. The CDR3 loop reads CASRDTDGGGNEQFF. Here the CDR3 DNA reads TGTGCCAGCAGAGATACCGACGGAGGGGGCAATGAGCAGTTCTTC.

This chain connects TRBV5-1 to TRBJ1-1, with D perhaps TRBD1 (5 bases). Germline V gives CDR1 SGHRS, CDR2 YFSETQ. V lost 1 base, J lost 1 base, and 8 bases lay in between. CDR3 length: 14 residues. In DNA form, the CDR3 reads TGCGCCAGCAGCTTGCGGGGGGAGAACACTGAAGCTTTCTTT. Translation gives CASSLRGENTEAFF.

The chain carries TRBV7-6 and TRBJ2-5, with D hard to call. Trimming removed 2 bases from V and 2 bases from J, with 15 bases in between. The CDR3 is 16 residues long. Germline values: CDR1 SGHVS, CDR2 FNYEAQ. Written as DNA, the CDR3 is TGTGCCAGCAGCTTAAATTACGAGTTAAAACAAGAGACCCAGTACTTC. It translates to CASSLNYELKQETQYF.

There are many counts of this clonotype. The chain has TRBV12-3 or TRBV12-4 and TRBJ1-5; D not resolved. The CDR3 runs to 12 residues. With 3 bases removed from V and 5 bases from J, the gap between germline ends came to 5 bases. The CDR3 sequence is CASSFADQPQHF. The CDR3 DNA sequence: TGTGCCAGCAGTTTCGCTGATCAGCCCCAGCATTTT.

V usage is TRBV20-1 and J usage is TRBJ2-1, with D possibly being TRBD1 or TRBD2 (5 bases each). Per germline, CDR1 DFQATT and CDR2 SNEGSKA (reference sequence). This CDR3 has 16 residues. V was pared by 0 bases and J by 0 bases, with 12 bases between. CDR3 bases: TGCAGTGCTAGAGATATTCAGGGAGACTCCTACAATGAGCAGTTCTTC. This translates into CSARDIQGDSYNEQFF.

The gene calls are TRBV29-1 and TRBJ2-7; 9 bases fit TRBD1. Germline CDR1 SQVTM, CDR2 ANQGSEA. J was trimmed by 6 bases and V by 6 bases; bases with no gene match: 6. The CDR3 length is 12 residues. CDR3 in amino acids: CSVGDRVLEQYF. CDR3 coding DNA: TGCAGCGTAGGGGACAGGGTCCTCGAGCAGTACTTC.